Below, 31 T cell receptor beta chains from the same sample are listed, as sequenced in a study of blood T cell repertoires in COVID-19. Sequencing was performed with immunoSEQ multiplex PCR; in TCRdb, only in-frame clones are kept and a portion is missing. The table lists 180,000 or so clones, around 87% of them singletons. Material for sequencing was peripheral blood. Every receptor here comes from a man aged 40-55 years with active or convalescent COVID-19.

V is TRBV6-6 and J is TRBJ2-3; D is uncertain. The germline CDR1 and CDR2 sequences are MNHNY and SVGAGI (reference sequence). The CDR3 runs 16 residues. Trimming left V 0 bases short and J 0 bases short, with 10 bases between. DNA of the CDR3: TGTGCCAGCAGTTACTCCATTGAGGAGAGCACAGATACGCAGTATTTT. Its protein is CASSYSIEESTDTQYF.

The rearrangement joins TRBV5-4 to TRBJ1-1; D is undetermined. Germline V gene sequence: CDR1 SGHNT, CDR2 YYREEE (reference sequence). Between the trimmed V and J ends, which lost 2 bases and 8 bases, there was a span of 13 bases. The CDR3 is 13 amino acids. Written as DNA, the CDR3 is TGTGCCAGCAGCTTTAACGTCTTGGGCGAAGCTTTCTTT. Translation: CASSFNVLGEAFF.

The chain recombines TRBV30 with TRBJ1-6; D gene uncertain. Trimming pared 4 bases from V and 7 bases from J, leaving 8 bases between. Per the germline V gene, CDR1 is GTSNPN and CDR2 is SVGIG (reference sequence). CDR3 length: 12 residues. In nucleotides, the CDR3 is TGTGCCTGGAACAGTAACAATTCACCCCTCCACTTT. Translation: CAWNSNNSPLHF.

A single count supports this clone. Here the CDR3 reads CAGGAMGGTTDTQYF. CDR3 bases: TGTGCCGGGGGGGCCATGGGCGGAACCACAGATACGCAGTATTTT. This chain joins TRBV6-6 and TRBJ2-3; a possible D gene is TRBD2 (7 bases). This CDR3 contains 15 residues. Trimming shortened V by 11 bases and J by 2 bases, and 20 bases separated the two germline ends. The germline V gene has CDR1 MNHNY and CDR2 SVGAGI (reference sequence).

Only one count was recorded for this clone. The chain has TRBV28 and TRBJ2-5, with D possibly TRBD1 on 6 matching bases. Deletions cut 6 bases from V and 2 bases from J, with 10 bases between. The V gene's germline CDR1 is MDHEN and CDR2 SYDVKM. The CDR3 totals 13 residues. Here the CDR3 DNA reads TGTGCCAGCAGCCGGGACAATCAAGAGACCCAGTACTTC. Its protein is CASSRDNQETQYF.

V and J are TRBV18 and TRBJ1-2; maybe TRBD1 (6 bases). The germline CDR1 and CDR2 sequences are KGHSH and LQKENI. The CDR3 extends over 14 amino acids. The V end was cut by 5 bases, the J end by 3 bases, with 13 bases between. The CDR3 DNA follows: TGTGCCAGCTCAAGCCGGGACAACGACTATGGCTACACCTTC. The encoded protein is CASSSRDNDYGYTF.

The rearrangement joins TRBV7-8 to TRBJ1-6, with 9 nucleotides matching TRBD1. The CDR3 is 15 amino acids. Germline V gene sequence: CDR1 SGHVS, CDR2 FQNEAQ. J lost 13 bases, V lost 4 bases, and 11 bases had no gene match. CDR3 sequence (DNA): TGTGCCAGCAGCTCGGACAGGGGAGGTTTAGTTCCCCTCCACTTT. It translates to CASSSDRGGLVPLHF.

The chain employs TRBV13 and TRBJ2-2; 7 positions agree with TRBD2. Germline V gene sequence: CDR1 PRHDT, CDR2 FYEKMQ (reference sequence). Germline trimming cut 2 bases from V and 3 bases from J; bases unmatched to any gene: 3. This CDR3 is built from 15 residues. CDR3 sequence reads: CASSLTSDDTGELFF. The CDR3 nucleotides read TGTGCCAGCAGCTTAACTAGCGACGACACCGGGGAGCTGTTTTTT.

This clone was counted between two and nine times. This rearrangement joins TRBV6-4 to TRBJ2-6, with D tentatively TRBD1 (5 bases). Germline V gives CDR1 MRHNA, CDR2 SNTAGT. V was trimmed by 2 bases and J by 4 bases, leaving 9 bases between them. The CDR3 totals 15 residues. The CDR3 nucleotides read TGTGCCAGCAGTGACCCAGGGTCCGGGGCCAACGTCCTGACTTTC. Translated: CASSDPGSGANVLTF.

The genes are TRBV19 and TRBJ2-3, with a weak D call TRBD1 (6 bases). Germline CDR1 LNHDA, CDR2 SQIVND (reference sequence). The V end was cut by 6 bases, the J end by 0 bases, with 13 bases between. The CDR3 contains 15 residues. The DNA of the CDR3 is TGTGCCAGTAGGCTAACAGGGATTAGCACAGATACGCAGTATTTT. Protein product: CASRLTGISTDTQYF.

This chain joins TRBV3-1 (or the pseudogene TRBV3-2) and TRBJ2-5, with a tentative D call TRBD1 (5 bases). Germline V lookup: CDR1 LGHDT, CDR2 YNNKEL (reference sequence). The CDR3 covers 16 residues. Trimming pared 1 base from V and 0 bases from J, leaving 12 bases between. The CDR3 DNA is TGTGCCAGCAGCCAAGTCCCAGGGCGGTACCAAGAGACCCAGTACTTC. Encoded protein: CASSQVPGRYQETQYF.

The J gene is TRBJ1-1, the V gene TRBV6-6, with unresolved D. V lost 0 bases, J lost 3 bases, and 8 bases lay in between. This CDR3 spans 14 amino acids. CDR1 and CDR2 from the germline V gene are MNHNY and SVGAGI (reference sequence). The DNA of the CDR3 is TGTGCCAGCAGTTACTCGGTCCGGGACACTGAAGCTTTCTTT. Its protein product is CASSYSVRDTEAFF.

This clone was counted between two and nine times. CDR3 DNA sequence: TGTGCCAGCGGGGACAGAGCCCCCTCCTACGAGCAGTACTTC. Translation gives CASGDRAPSYEQYF. The chain carries TRBV2 and TRBJ2-7; 7 bases align to TRBD1. The CDR3 has 14 amino acids. Germline V gives CDR1 SNHLY, CDR2 FYNNEI. The V gene end was trimmed by 8 bases and the J gene end by 0 bases; junction bases not matched to a gene: 7.

The chain has TRBV7-9 and TRBJ2-1; the D gene is possibly TRBD2 (6 bases). Trimming removed 4 bases at V and 2 bases at J, with 12 bases between. The CDR3 has 15 residues. Germline V gene data show CDR1 as SEHNR and CDR2 as FQNEAQ (reference sequence). The CDR3 protein is CASSSWRGPYNEQFF. CDR3 DNA sequence: TGTGCCAGCAGCTCTTGGCGGGGTCCCTACAATGAGCAGTTCTTC.

The chain has TRBV5-4 and TRBJ1-1; 8 bases agree with TRBD1. Unmatched junction bases numbered 8, after V lost 7 bases and J lost 3 bases. This CDR3 is built from 14 residues. The germline gives CDR1 SGHNT, CDR2 YYREEE (reference sequence). The CDR3 loop is CASRILTGDTEAFF. As DNA, the CDR3 is TGTGCCAGCCGAATCTTGACAGGGGACACTGAAGCTTTCTTT.

The gene calls are TRBV18 and TRBJ1-1; D ambiguous. The germline V gene has CDR1 KGHSH and CDR2 LQKENI. This CDR3 is 15 amino acids long. With 3 bases removed from V and 4 bases from J, the gap between germline ends came to 15 bases. The CDR3 sequence: CASSPGGVGATEAFF. The CDR3 DNA reads as TGTGCCAGCTCACCGGGTGGAGTTGGTGCCACTGAAGCTTTCTTT. The full variable domain, completed using reference TRBV18 and TRBJ1-1, is NAGVMQNPRHLVRRRGQEARLRCSPMKGHSHVYWYRQLPEEGLKFMVYLQKENIIDESGMPKERFSAEFPKEGPSILRIQQVVRGDSAAYFCASSPGGVGATEAFFGQGTRLTVV.

This chain links TRBV6-2 or TRBV6-3 with TRBJ1-3; tentative D call: TRBD1 (5 bases). Trimming took 2 bases from V and 1 from J, leaving 12 bases between them. The CDR3 totals 16 residues. Germline assignment: CDR1 MNHEY and CDR2 SVGEGT. The CDR3: CASSYRGGKSGNTIYF. The CDR3 DNA follows: TGTGCCAGCAGTTACCGCGGGGGGAAGTCTGGAAACACCATATATTTT.

V usage is TRBV27 and J usage is TRBJ2-5; D is ambiguous. V was shortened by 6 bases and J by 5 bases, with 13 bases between the two germline ends. The length of the CDR3 is 13 residues. Per germline, CDR1 MNHEY and CDR2 SMNVEV (reference sequence). CDR3 DNA: TGTGCCAGCAGCCGTAAGTTGAGGGAGACCCAGTACTTC. Translation: CASSRKLRETQYF.

The gene calls are TRBV12-3 or TRBV12-4 and TRBJ1-2; possibly TRBD1 for D (5 bases). This CDR3 comprises 11 residues. V was pared by 2 bases and J by 10 bases, with 8 bases between. The CDR3 DNA sequence: TGTGCCAGCAGTTTATCAGGGTACTACACCTTC. It yields the protein CASSLSGYYTF.

The chain links TRBV27 to TRBJ1-5, with a tentative D call TRBD1 (5 bases). CDR1 and CDR2 (germline): MNHEY, SMNVEV (reference sequence). V was clipped by 5 bases and J by 0 bases, with 11 bases between them. This CDR3 has 15 residues. The CDR3 reads CASSGQGYSNQPQHF. CDR3 in DNA: TGTGCCAGCAGTGGCCAGGGATATAGCAATCAGCCCCAGCATTTT.

The chain links TRBV5-5 to TRBJ1-3; D may be TRBD1 (6 bases). The germline V gene has CDR1 SGHKS and CDR2 YYEKEE (reference sequence). The CDR3 totals 19 residues. The V gene lost 1 base and the J gene lost 4 bases, with 24 bases spanning the gap. CDR3 sequence reads: CASSLYQQGSGALGNTIYF. In nucleotides, the CDR3 is TGTGCCAGCAGCTTGTATCAACAAGGATCAGGGGCCTTAGGAAACACCATATATTTT.

The chain links TRBV15 to TRBJ1-2, with 7 positions matching TRBD1. V lost 0 bases, J lost 10 bases, and 14 bases stayed unmatched. Germline lookup yields CDR1 LNHNV and CDR2 YYDKDF (reference sequence). The CDR3 loop spans 16 amino acids. This chain's CDR3 is CATSRDYQRTGTTYTF. DNA for the CDR3: TGTGCCACCAGCAGAGATTACCAAAGGACAGGAACTACCTACACCTTC.

V gene TRBV29-1 combines with J gene TRBJ1-1; 8 bases map to TRBD1. The CDR3 loop spans 12 amino acids. Germline CDR1 reads SQVTM; CDR2 reads ANQGSEA. V was clipped by 7 bases and J by 4 bases; unmatched bases: 5. CDR3 in amino acids: CSATGEFTEAFF. Here the CDR3 DNA reads TGCAGCGCGACAGGGGAGTTCACTGAAGCTTTCTTT.

The chain is built from TRBV3-1 (or the pseudogene TRBV3-2) and TRBJ2-3; D perhaps matches TRBD1 (6 bases). The length of the CDR3 is 13 residues. Trimming took 5 bases from V and 7 from J, leaving 13 bases between them. Germline V gene data show CDR1 as LGHDT and CDR2 as YNNKEL (reference sequence). CDR3 region: CASSREGENTQYF. The CDR3 DNA reads TGTGCCAGCAGCAGAGAGGGGGAGAATACGCAGTATTTT.

The chain employs TRBV5-6 and TRBJ1-1; the D gene is possibly TRBD1 (5 bases). CDR1 SGHDT and CDR2 YYEEEE come from the germline V gene. V lost 1 base and J lost 2, with 12 bases in between. This CDR3 is 15 amino acids long. The CDR3 nucleotides are TGTGCCAGCAGCTTGTCCGGGGGGGTTAACACTGAAGCTTTCTTT. This encodes CASSLSGGVNTEAFF.

The chain recombines TRBV3-1 (or the pseudogene TRBV3-2) with TRBJ1-3; D is ambiguous. The germline gives CDR1 LGHDT, CDR2 YNNKEL (reference sequence). This CDR3 contains 16 residues. Trimming removed 5 bases from V and 3 bases from J, with 17 bases in between. The CDR3 DNA sequence: TGTGCCAGCAGCTCCGAGGAGGGTGGTGGTGGAAACACCATATATTTT. It codes for CASSSEEGGGGNTIYF.

The chain has TRBV7-3 and TRBJ1-3; 8 bases match TRBD1. This CDR3 contains 14 residues. Germline V gene lookup returns CDR1 SGHTA and CDR2 FQGTGA. The J segment lost 2 bases and the V segment lost 5 bases, leaving 2 bases of the junction unmatched. CDR3 sequence: CASSAQGAGNTIYF. CDR3 DNA: TGTGCCAGCAGCGCACAGGGGGCTGGAAACACCATATATTTT.

V gene TRBV20-1 combines with J gene TRBJ1-2, with 9 bases that match TRBD1. CDR1 is DFQATT, CDR2 SNEGSKA, per germline (reference sequence). V was clipped by 3 bases and J by 1 base; unmatched bases: 12. The length of the CDR3 is 17 residues. The DNA for the CDR3 is TGCAGTGCTAGTATAGGGACAGGGATAATAATTAACTATGGCTACACCTTC. It encodes CSASIGTGIIINYGYTF.

V usage is TRBV28 and J usage is TRBJ1-2; 8 bases are a match to TRBD1. This CDR3 comprises 11 residues. Per the germline V gene, CDR1 is MDHEN and CDR2 is SYDVKM. J was trimmed by 14 bases and V by 4 bases; bases with no gene match: 6. CDR3 amino acids: CASSSYRGITF. Written as DNA, the CDR3 is TGTGCCAGCAGTTCATACAGGGGGATTACCTTC.

This chain joins TRBV19 and TRBJ1-1; TRBD1 aligns across 10 bases. The germline CDR1 and CDR2 sequences are LNHDA and SQIVND (reference sequence). Losses at the gene ends were 6 bases for V and 3 bases for J; bases not matched to a gene: 10. The CDR3 extends over 16 amino acids. Written as DNA, the CDR3 is TGTGCCAGTAGCCCACGCCGGGACAGGGGATACACTGAAGCTTTCTTT. This encodes CASSPRRDRGYTEAFF.

The rearrangement joins TRBV4-2 to TRBJ2-6; D is perhaps TRBD1 (6 bases). Germline CDR1 is LGHNA and CDR2 is YNFKEQ. The V gene lost 0 bases and the J gene lost 1 base, with 13 bases spanning the gap. CDR3 length equals 18 residues. The CDR3 here is CASSQERGGQSGANVLTF. Written as DNA, the CDR3 is TGTGCCAGCAGCCAAGAGAGAGGAGGACAGTCTGGGGCCAACGTCCTGACTTTC.